These T cell receptor beta chains were read from a single sample in a study of blood T cell repertoires in COVID-19. Produced via immunoSEQ multiplex PCR; TCRdb's table is partial and in-frame only. The sample comprises tens of thousands of clones, over 65% of which are singletons, and around 5% rests with the top ten. Material: peripheral blood. The origin of the receptors is a man aged 45-60 years with active or convalescent COVID-19. CDR3s include the opening cysteine and the closing phenylalanine or tryptophan. Fields, in order: D gene, J gene, clone size, V gene, CDR3 length, CDR3 protein, CDR3 DNA. A D gene is named only where the DNA matches it firmly. A clone size is listed for some rows: how often the clone was seen (once, few, many), or a class if it is expanded.

-,TRBJ2-3,few,TRBV7-2,12,CASSFQWDTQYF,TGTGCCAGCAGCTTCCAGTGGGATACGCAGTATTTT
TRBD2,TRBJ2-7,-,TRBV7-2,16,CASSLGGGSGVYEQYF,TGTGCCAGCAGCTTAGGAGGGGGTAGCGGGGTCTACGAGCAGTACTTC
TRBD1,TRBJ2-7,-,TRBV6-5,14,CASTQDGTGYEQYF,TGTGCCAGCACCCAAGACGGGACAGGGTACGAGCAGTACTTC
-,TRBJ1-4,-,TRBV29-1,13,CSGAPTGNEKLFF,TGCAGCGGGGCCCCAACAGGGAATGAAAAACTGTTTTTT
-,TRBJ2-5,-,TRBV18,16,CASSPQGGGNQETQYF,TGTGCCAGCTCACCACAGGGAGGGGGGAACCAAGAGACCCAGTACTTC
-,TRBJ2-2,-,TRBV7-2,16,CASSFLQGRNTGELFF,TGTGCCAGCAGCTTTCTGCAGGGGCGGAACACCGGGGAGCTGTTTTTT
TRBD2,TRBJ2-7,-,TRBV7-6,11,CASTSGGRQYF,TGTGCCAGCACCTCGGGGGGGAGGCAGTACTTC
-,TRBJ2-7,-,TRBV19,13,CASSIRGTYEQYF,TGTGCCAGTAGTATAAGAGGGACCTACGAGCAGTACTTC
-,TRBJ1-5,once,TRBV12-3/TRBV12-4,13,CASNVDSGQPQHF,TGTGCCAGCAACGTGGACTCTGGTCAGCCCCAGCATTTT
-,TRBJ1-5,-,TRBV3-1/TRBV3-2,15,CASSQDLGGNQPQHF,TGTGCCAGCAGCCAAGATCTTGGAGGGAACCAGCCCCAGCATTTT
-,TRBJ2-3,-,TRBV27,14,CTSSLGGAGDTQYF,TGTACCAGCAGTTTGGGGGGGGCAGGAGATACGCAGTATTTT
-,TRBJ1-5,-,TRBV7-3,13,CASSLGSGQPQHF,TGTGCCAGCAGCTTAGGATCGGGGCAGCCCCAGCATTTT
TRBD1,TRBJ1-2,-,TRBV6-2/TRBV6-3,13,CASSTRDSYGYTF,TGTGCCAGCAGTACCCGGGACAGCTATGGCTACACCTTC
-,TRBJ1-2,once,TRBV29-1,12,CSVRGANYGYTF,TGCAGCGTTCGGGGAGCTAACTATGGCTACACCTTC
-,TRBJ1-5,-,TRBV19,15,CASSPGGEGNQPQHF,TGTGCCAGTAGTCCCGGCGGGGAAGGCAATCAGCCCCAGCATTTT
TRBD2,TRBJ2-3,-,TRBV19,15,CASSIGGLAGDTQYF,TGTGCCAGTAGTATCGGCGGACTAGCAGGAGATACGCAGTATTTT
-,TRBJ2-1,once,TRBV25-1,13,CASSEYRGNEQFF,TGTGCCAGCAGTGAATATAGGGGGAATGAGCAGTTCTTC
-,TRBJ2-7,-,TRBV6-5,14,CASSYSGIGYEQYF,TGTGCCAGCAGTTACTCGGGCATTGGGTACGAGCAGTACTTC
-,TRBJ2-1,-,TRBV9,13,CASSVGGMTEQFF,TGTGCCAGCAGCGTAGGAGGGATGACTGAGCAGTTCTTC
TRBD1,TRBJ1-2,-,TRBV28,13,CASSLWAGGDYTF,TGTGCCAGCAGTTTATGGGCAGGGGGTGACTACACCTTC
-,TRBJ1-2,-,TRBV3-1/TRBV3-2,15,CASSQPSRVADGYTF,TGTGCCAGCAGCCAACCCTCCAGGGTCGCCGATGGCTACACCTTC
-,TRBJ1-1,-,TRBV29-1,13,CSVEDGRETEAFF,TGCAGCGTTGAAGATGGACGGGAAACTGAAGCTTTCTTT
-,TRBJ1-2,-,TRBV20-1,11,CSAGTFYGYTF,TGCAGTGCCGGGACTTTCTATGGCTACACCTTC
-,TRBJ2-3,-,TRBV11-2,13,CASSLVEGVTQYF,TGTGCCAGCAGCTTAGTCGAGGGTGTTACGCAGTATTTT
-,TRBJ1-2,once,TRBV30,12,CAWSLPGYGYTF,TGTGCCTGGAGTCTCCCAGGCTATGGCTACACCTTC
-,TRBJ2-2,-,TRBV11-3,16,CASSLAKGPYTGELFF,TGTGCCAGCAGCTTAGCAAAGGGGCCCTACACCGGGGAGCTGTTTTTT
TRBD2,TRBJ2-3,-,TRBV7-2,15,CASSLTSGGADTQYF,TGTGCCAGCAGCTTAACTAGCGGGGGAGCAGATACGCAGTATTTT
-,TRBJ1-5,-,TRBV6-2/TRBV6-3,17,CASSYLISIGGNQPQHF,TGTGCCAGCAGTTACCTCATTTCTATTGGTGGCAATCAGCCCCAGCATTTT
TRBD1,TRBJ2-3,-,TRBV2,15,CASRETGGAGDTQYF,TGTGCCAGCAGAGAGACAGGGGGCGCGGGAGATACGCAGTATTTT
TRBD1,TRBJ1-5,-,TRBV5-1,15,CASSLGDRVNQPQHF,TGCGCCAGCAGCTTGGGAGACAGGGTAAATCAGCCCCAGCATTTT
TRBD1,TRBJ1-4,-,TRBV6-5,14,CASTRTGGWEKLFF,TGTGCCAGCACTCGGACAGGAGGCTGGGAAAAACTGTTTTTT
-,TRBJ1-1,-,TRBV30,12,CAYRQENTEAFF,TGTGCCTATCGGCAGGAGAACACTGAAGCTTTCTTT
-,TRBJ1-3,-,TRBV5-6,15,CASSWGTAVRNTIYF,TGTGCCAGCAGCTGGGGGACTGCCGTGCGGAACACCATATATTTT
TRBD1,TRBJ1-6,-,TRBV5-8,16,CASSLNGQVGNSPLHF,TGTGCCAGCAGCCTAAACGGACAGGTCGGAAATTCACCCCTCCACTTT
-,TRBJ2-1,-,TRBV19,15,CASSPQAISYNEQFF,TGTGCCAGTAGTCCTCAGGCAATCTCCTACAATGAGCAGTTCTTC
-,TRBJ2-1,-,TRBV14,13,CASSQFGGGEQFF,TGTGCCAGCAGCCAATTCGGCGGCGGTGAGCAGTTCTTC
TRBD1,TRBJ2-3,-,TRBV11-2,17,CASSFDTGTGFGDTQYF,TGTGCCAGCAGCTTCGACACCGGGACAGGGTTCGGAGATACGCAGTATTTT
-,TRBJ2-7,-,TRBV24-1,13,CATQDSNSYEQYF,TGTGCCACTCAGGACAGTAACTCCTACGAGCAGTACTTC
TRBD1,TRBJ1-4,-,TRBV2,16,CASSEARTGGSEKLFF,TGTGCCAGCAGTGAAGCCAGGACAGGGGGCTCCGAAAAACTGTTTTTT
-,TRBJ1-2,-,TRBV10-3,13,CAIRDTSIFSYTF,TGTGCCATCAGGGACACCTCAATATTCAGCTACACCTTC
-,TRBJ2-7,-,TRBV10-3,17,CAISPNAAGTFAYEQYF,TGTGCCATCAGTCCTAATGCGGCCGGGACTTTCGCTTACGAGCAGTACTTC
-,TRBJ1-1,few,TRBV19,15,CASNLGLPGDTEAFF,TGTGCCAGTAACTTAGGGCTCCCGGGGGACACTGAAGCTTTCTTT
TRBD2,TRBJ2-1,-,TRBV29-1,14,CSVAASGGVSEQFF,TGCAGCGTTGCGGCTAGCGGGGGGGTTAGTGAGCAGTTCTTC
TRBD1,TRBJ1-1,-,TRBV6-1,17,CASSANRRQGVNTEAFF,TGTGCCAGCAGTGCCAACCGCCGACAGGGAGTGAACACTGAAGCTTTCTTT
TRBD1,TRBJ1-2,once,TRBV3-1/TRBV3-2,15,CASSQRGQTRYGYTF,TGTGCCAGCAGCCAAAGGGGACAGACTAGATATGGCTACACCTTC
-,TRBJ2-5,-,TRBV2,13,CASKRRAAETQYF,TGTGCCAGCAAAAGGAGAGCGGCAGAGACCCAGTACTTC
-,TRBJ1-3,few,TRBV6-5,16,CASSYSSGSSGNTIYF,TGTGCCAGCAGTTACTCTTCAGGGTCTTCGGGAAACACCATATATTTT
-,TRBJ1-1,-,TRBV6-5,12,CASSQGSWGAFF,TGTGCCAGCAGTCAGGGCAGTTGGGGAGCTTTCTTT
TRBD2,TRBJ2-3,-,TRBV3-1/TRBV3-2,16,CASSQLIAGGPDTQYF,TGTGCCAGCAGCCAATTAATAGCGGGGGGGCCAGATACGCAGTATTTT
TRBD2,TRBJ2-5,few,TRBV19,14,CASKAGGLQETQYF,TGTGCCAGTAAAGCGGGGGGGTTACAAGAGACCCAGTACTTC
-,TRBJ1-3,-,TRBV5-1,15,CASSLGRPSENTIYF,TGCGCCAGCAGCTTGGGCAGGCCCTCTGAAAACACCATATATTTT
TRBD1,TRBJ2-2,-,TRBV27,17,CASRPDTGGWATGELFF,TGTGCCAGCAGGCCGGACACAGGGGGATGGGCCACCGGGGAGCTGTTTTTT
TRBD1,TRBJ2-3,-,TRBV2,15,CASRPDRPSTDTQYF,TGTGCCAGCAGACCGGACAGGCCTAGCACAGATACGCAGTATTTT
-,TRBJ2-1,-,TRBV27,14,CASSWLVGYNEQFF,TGTGCCAGCAGTTGGCTAGTAGGATACAATGAGCAGTTCTTC
TRBD1,TRBJ1-4,-,TRBV5-4,15,CASSPPTGGNEKLFF,TGTGCCAGCAGCCCCCCGACAGGGGGGAATGAAAAACTGTTTTTT
TRBD2,TRBJ2-3,-,TRBV5-6,16,CASSLELAGFTDTQYF,TGTGCCAGCAGCTTGGAACTAGCGGGGTTCACAGATACGCAGTATTTT
-,TRBJ2-5,-,TRBV19,13,CASSSRQRETQYF,TGTGCCAGTAGTTCCCGACAGAGAGAGACCCAGTACTTC
TRBD2,TRBJ2-7,-,TRBV6-1,15,CASSEGGLAPYEQYF,TGTGCCAGCAGTGAGGGGGGACTAGCCCCTTACGAGCAGTACTTC
-,TRBJ2-2,-,TRBV11-2,13,CASSEPGTGELFF,TGTGCCAGCAGCGAACCGGGTACCGGGGAGCTGTTTTTT
-,TRBJ2-5,-,TRBV5-1,14,CASSHGFGLETQYF,TGCGCCAGCAGCCACGGGTTTGGGTTGGAGACCCAGTACTTC